The source of this T cell receptor (beta chain) is a study of post-analysis software for immune sequencing data. TCR beta cDNA libraries included unique molecular identifiers. Input of about 0.85 to 10 million T cells yielded about half a million cDNA molecules. TCRdb analysed the PCR reads with MiXCR anew, one entry per CDR3 protein. The table lists 600,000 to 750,000 distinct CDR3 sequences, approximately 59% of them singletons. This CDR3 has 15 amino acids. Germline loops: CDR1 SGHRS, CDR2 YFSETQ. V gave up 3 bases and J gave up 1 base; unmatched junction bases: 4. This clonotype appeared a few times. The antigen is not known. Study-wide points: Roughly five TRBV segments were significantly more frequent in patients than in controls. TRBV5-6, TRBV5-1 and TRBV20-1 were among these segments.

This chain links TRBV5-1 with TRBJ2-5, with 9 bases fitting TRBD2. The clonotype comes from a girl aged 2-10 years with multiple sclerosis. The material sequenced was blood. CDR3 loop: CASSWGLAAQETQYF. The CDR3 coding sequence is TGCGCCAGCAGCTGGGGACTAGCAGCCCAAGAGACCCAGTACTTC.